This T cell receptor (beta chain) was recorded in a study of Graves' ophthalmopathy and Graves' hyperthyroidism. There are many counts of this clonotype. Among the hyperthyroidism patients, all were newly diagnosed, aged 18 to 65, with under 2 months' duration. Serum thyroxine and TRAb, along with clinical symptoms, thyroid ultrasound and orbital computed tomography, were what diagnosis relied on. The authors amplified TCR beta CDR3 regions, and they did so from RNA transcripts for repertoire sequencing. The authors performed first-round RT-PCR with HTBI primers and then a second-round multiplex PCR. TCRdb processed the multiplex PCR reads anew with MiXCR; each CDR3 protein has one entry. The repertoire holds roughly 610,000 distinct CDR3 sequences, 22% seen once, with approximately 6.9% in the top ten. The source material was peripheral blood. This TCR was sampled from a woman under 30 with stable Graves' hyperthyroidism. Some clones in this sample may be carry-over from other donors' samples.

This CDR3 reads CASRTGPTYEQYF. DNA of the CDR3: TGTGCCAGCCGTACAGGACCTACCTACGAGCAGTACTTC. The rearrangement uses TRBV2 and TRBJ2-7; maybe TRBD1 (5 bases). This CDR3 is 13 amino acids long. Trimming stripped 8 bases from V and 2 bases from J, with 13 bases between. CDR1 SNHLY and CDR2 FYNNEI come from the germline V gene.